The clone carrying this T cell receptor (beta chain) was seen only once. These data are taken from a study of cytomegalovirus exposure and HLA in healthy donors. The ends were cut back, 1 base at V and 5 bases at J, with 5 bases in the middle. CDR1 MDHEN and CDR2 SYDVKM come from the germline V gene. The CDR3 totals 12 residues. 60 Vbeta and 13 Jbeta primers were used in PCR. TCRdb keeps only in-frame clones here, not all; method: immunoSEQ multiplex PCR. Of some 140,000 clones detected, about 77% appear once; the ten largest clones hold 1.3% to 1.5%. The chain uses TRBV28 and TRBJ1-2, with D hard to call. The sequence derives from a middle-aged woman in good health and CMV-seronegative. The sequencing sample was made of PBMCs. The DNA of the CDR3 is TGTGCCAGCAGTTTATCCCAGTATGGCTACACCTTC. Translation: CASSLSQYGYTF.